Presented here are 15 T cell receptor beta chains from one specimen sequenced in a study of blood T cells in healthy people across ages. A second PCR of about 7 to 12 cycles used a sample-barcoded 5' primer and a J-beta primer mix. TCRdb analysed the 5' RACE reads with MiXCR anew, one entry per CDR3 protein. The sample carries 550,000 to 700,000 distinct CDR3 sequences, 25% to 30% recorded once. Sequencing was carried out using blood. All receptors derive from a woman aged 70 to 79 in good health.

This clonotype occurred a few times. One end of the junction varies from germline; a read error may be responsible. The rearrangement joins TRBV4-3 to TRBJ1-4, with a possible D match to TRBD1 (6 bases). Germline loops: CDR1 LGHNA, CDR2 YSLEER. The CDR3 is 16 amino acids. In nucleotides, the CDR3 is TGCGCCAGCAGCCTCCTGACCGGGACAAATAATGGAAAACTGTTTTTT. Translation gives CASSLLTGTNNGKLFF.

This clonotype was seen ten or more times. The V gene is TRBV29-1, the J gene TRBJ2-5; unclear D gene. The CDR3 is made up of 11 amino acids. V was clipped by 8 bases and J by 0 bases, with 7 bases between them. Germline loops: CDR1 SQVTM, CDR2 ANQGSEA. CDR3 DNA: TGCAGCAAAAGGAACCAAGAGACCCAGTACTTC. Its protein product is CSKRNQETQYF.

This clonotype was detected only a few times. The V call is TRBV7-2, the J call TRBJ1-4; maybe TRBD1 (5 bases). Germline V gene lookup returns CDR1 SGHTA and CDR2 FQGNSA. The V gene lost 4 bases and the J gene lost 3 bases, with 9 bases spanning the gap. The CDR3 consists of 14 residues. CDR3 bases: TGTGCCAGCAGCTCGAGACAGCCTAATGAAAAACTGTTTTTT. It is translated as CASSSRQPNEKLFF.

This clonotype has a count of ten or more. The CDR3, as DNA: TGTGCCAGCAGTTTAATCGGAGATATTACCCAGTTCTTC. Its translation: CASSLIGDITQFF. The chain uses TRBV12-3 or TRBV12-4 and TRBJ2-1, with D uncertain. The CDR3 runs to 13 residues. Trimming pared 2 bases from V and 13 bases from J, leaving 15 bases between.

This chain links TRBV7-2 with TRBJ1-1; no reliable D call. Germline V gene sequence: CDR1 SGHTA, CDR2 FQGNSA. Trimming took off 0 bases at V and 14 bases at J, with 16 bases between the two ends. CDR3 length equals 13 residues. CDR3 amino acids: CASSLAVSGIGFF. The CDR3 DNA follows: TGTGCCAGCAGCTTAGCGGTCTCTGGGATTGGCTTCTTT.

This clonotype was observed a handful of times. The chain recombines TRBV20-1 with TRBJ2-1; TRBD2 is a possible D gene (7 bases). The CDR3 covers 18 residues. Germline-derived CDR1 and CDR2 are DFQATT and SNEGSKA (reference sequence). The germline V and J ends were trimmed by 3 bases and 6 bases, with 27 bases remaining between them. The CDR3 here is CSASGPSVGGGATNEQFF. CDR3 nucleotide sequence: TGCAGTGCTAGCGGACCTTCTGTTGGTGGGGGGGCAACCAATGAGCAGTTCTTC.

This chain links TRBV5-1 with TRBJ2-5, with 11 bases that match TRBD2. The J call is doubtful: the DNA matches TRBJ2-1 better. This CDR3 has 14 amino acids. CDR1 is SGHRS and CDR2 is YFSETQ in the germline V gene. The CDR3 is CASSPSGLAVEQFF. The DNA for the CDR3 is TGCGCCAGCAGCCCATCGGGACTAGCGGTTGAGCAGTTCTTC.

The chain joins TRBV4-1 to TRBJ2-5; 7 bases are a match to TRBD2. V dropped 1 base and J dropped 5; count of bases not matched to a gene: 1. The CDR3 is made up of 13 amino acids. The germline CDR1 and CDR2 sequences are MGHRA and YSYEKL. CDR3 nucleotides: TGCGCCAGCAGCCAAGGCGGGAGTGAGACCCAGTACTTC. Amino acids: CASSQGGSETQYF.

The chain employs TRBV7-2 and TRBJ2-1, with D possibly TRBD1 on 6 matching bases. Germline loops: CDR1 SGHTA, CDR2 FQGNSA. The CDR3 runs 13 residues. Trimming shortened V by 4 bases and J by 5 bases, and 9 bases separated the two germline ends. The CDR3 loop is CASSSDRNNEQFF. The CDR3 DNA reads TGTGCCAGCAGCTCGGACAGAAACAATGAGCAGTTCTTC.

The chain combines TRBV7-9 with TRBJ1-1, with TRBD1 matching 9 bases. Germline V lookup: CDR1 SEHNR, CDR2 FQNEAQ (reference sequence). CDR3 size: 14 residues. The V and J ends lost 1 base and 5 bases, in that order; junction bases with no gene match: 2. CDR3 region: CASSLETGGTEAFF. The CDR3 DNA is TGTGCCAGCAGCTTAGAGACAGGGGGAACTGAAGCTTTCTTT.

This clonotype was detected a few times. This chain uses TRBV29-1 with TRBJ1-5, with a tentative D call TRBD1 (6 bases). The CDR3 length is 12 residues. Between the trimmed V and J ends, which lost 4 bases and 4 bases, there was a span of 8 bases. The germline V gene encodes CDR1 SQVTM and CDR2 ANQGSEA. The CDR3 region is CSVVQGNQPQHF. The CDR3 DNA is TGCAGCGTTGTACAGGGAAATCAGCCCCAGCATTTT.

On this clonotype itself: Relative to the germline gene, one junction end is altered; a read error may explain this. The V call is TRBV7-8, the J call TRBJ1-4, with TRBD1 matching 9 bases. This CDR3 region has 16 residues. Per germline, CDR1 SGHVS and CDR2 FQNEAQ. The CDR3 sequence: CTSSLRGGTGNEKLFF. The CDR3 coding sequence is TGTACCAGCAGCTTACGGGGAGGGACAGGGAATGAAAAACTGTTTTTT.

This clonotype was counted between two and nine times. V gene TRBV29-1 combines with J gene TRBJ2-3; D remains ambiguous. Germline CDR1 is SQVTM and CDR2 is ANQGSEA. The CDR3 sequence is 16 residues long. Trimming cost V 8 bases and J 2 bases, with 23 bases left between them. CDR3: CSFSTGVGGYTDTQYF. DNA for the CDR3: TGCAGCTTCTCCACTGGGGTTGGTGGCTACACAGATACGCAGTATTTT.

This clonotype occurred many times. V is TRBV5-1 and J is TRBJ1-1, with TRBD1 as a possible D gene (5 bases). The germline gives CDR1 SGHRS, CDR2 YFSETQ. V was trimmed by 0 bases and J by 6 bases, leaving 9 bases between them. This CDR3 has 13 residues. The CDR3 bases are TGCGCCAGCAGCTTGGCAGGGACCCCTGAAGCTTTCTTT. The encoded protein is CASSLAGTPEAFF. Full variable domain (remainder filled in from reference TRBV5-1 and TRBJ1-1): KAGVTQTPRYLIKTRGQQVTLSCSPISGHRSVSWYQQTPGQGLQFLFEYFSETQRNKGNFPGRFSGRQFSNSRSEMNVSTLELGDSALYLCASSLAGTPEAFFGQGTRLTVV.

This clonotype appeared a few times. Being one base from a much bigger clone, this may be a read error. The rearrangement links TRBV4-3 to TRBJ1-1; 7 bases align to TRBD1. This CDR3 is 16 amino acids long. V dropped 10 bases and J dropped 7; count of bases not matched to a gene: 21. The germline V gene has CDR1 LGHNA and CDR2 YSLEER. For the CDR3, the DNA is TGCGCCAACTCTCAGTCCAACAGGGGTGGTTGGGATGAAGCTTTCTTT. It translates to CANSQSNRGGWDEAFF.